Listed here are 9 T cell receptor beta chains from one sample, sequenced in a study of cytomegalovirus exposure and HLA in healthy donors. It was with 60 Vbeta and 13 Jbeta primers that the PCR ran. The protocol was immunoSEQ multiplex PCR, while the TCRdb copy is restricted to in-frame clones and leaves out a portion. The profile shows about 77,000 clones, 78% of them singletons. Material for sequencing was PBMCs. These receptors were collected from a man aged 35-49 years in good health and CMV-seronegative.

The CDR3 spells CASSWGTGLTGELFF. CDR3 DNA sequence: TGTGCCAGCAGCTGGGGGACAGGACTTACCGGGGAGCTGTTTTTT. The genes are TRBV5-6 and TRBJ2-2, with 8 bases matching TRBD1. V gave up 3 bases and J gave up 5 bases; unmatched junction bases: 6. CDR3 size: 15 residues. Germline CDR1 SGHDT, CDR2 YYEEEE.

The chain combines TRBV7-8 with TRBJ1-5, with TRBD1 matching 10 bases. The V gene end was trimmed by 3 bases and the J gene end by 5 bases; junction bases not matched to a gene: 1. Germline V lookup: CDR1 SGHVS, CDR2 FQNEAQ. The CDR3 is 14 amino acids. Here the CDR3 DNA reads TGTGCCAGCAGCTTGACAGGGGGCTATCAGCCCCAGCATTTT. The encoded protein is CASSLTGGYQPQHF. Full variable domain (outside the CDR3, taken from reference TRBV7-8 and TRBJ1-5): GAGVSQSPRYKVAKRGQDVALRCDPISGHVSLFWYQQALGQGPEFLTYFQNEAQLDKSGLPSDRFFAERPEGSVSTLKIQRTQQEDSAVYLCASSLTGGYQPQHFGDGTRLSIL.

This clone was seen just once. The CDR3 loop is CASSQGTGDEKLFF. DNA of the CDR3: TGCGCCAGCAGCCAAGGGACAGGGGATGAAAAACTGTTTTTT. This chain links TRBV5-1 with TRBJ1-4; 10 bases are a match to TRBD1. This CDR3 has 14 amino acids. The trim removed 4 bases at V and 6 bases at J, leaving 3 bases unmatched. CDR1 is SGHRS, CDR2 YFSETQ, per germline.

The chain joins TRBV7-3 to TRBJ2-6, with D perhaps TRBD1 (5 bases). This CDR3 region has 16 residues. Germline values: CDR1 SGHTA, CDR2 FQGTGA. Trimming took off 5 bases at V and 0 bases at J, with 11 bases between the two ends. CDR3 nucleotides: TGTGCCAGCAGCGCCCGACAGATCTCTGGGGCCAACGTCCTGACTTTC. This codes for CASSARQISGANVLTF.

This clone was observed a single time. The chain is built from TRBV19 and TRBJ2-1, with D possibly being TRBD1 (5 bases). CDR3 length: 13 residues. Trimming pared 8 bases from V and 0 bases from J, leaving 8 bases between. The germline V gene encodes CDR1 LNHDA and CDR2 SQIVND (reference sequence). The CDR3 reads CASRTSSYNEQFF. CDR3 nucleotide sequence: TGTGCCAGTCGGACAAGCTCCTACAATGAGCAGTTCTTC.

V usage is TRBV7-2 and J usage is TRBJ1-2, with TRBD1 matching 7 bases. The CDR3 covers 14 residues. Germline assignment: CDR1 SGHTA and CDR2 FQGNSA. V shed 7 bases, J shed 4 bases, and the junction held 9 bases outside the gene matches. The CDR3 sequence is CASTLRDSIYGYTF. The CDR3 DNA reads as TGTGCCAGCACATTAAGGGACAGCATCTATGGCTACACCTTC.

CDR3 nucleotides: TGTGCCAGCAGTTTATCGGTGGGGCCCCCCCTCCACTTT. Translating it yields CASSLSVGPPLHF. This chain links TRBV27 with TRBJ1-6; TRBD1 is a possible D gene (5 bases). CDR3 size: 13 residues. Germline CDR1 and CDR2: MNHEY and SMNVEV (reference sequence). V lost 0 bases and J lost 13, with 10 bases in between.

This clone was counted once. The J gene is TRBJ1-5, the V gene TRBV19; TRBD1 matches 7 bases. Germline V gives CDR1 LNHDA, CDR2 SQIVND (reference sequence). V lost 6 bases and J lost 1; bases outside the gene matches: 9. The CDR3 has 16 residues. CDR3 DNA: TGTGCCAGTAGACCAACAGGGGCTTGGAGCAATCAGCCCCAGCATTTT. This translates into CASRPTGAWSNQPQHF.

This chain connects TRBV18 to TRBJ2-7, with D perhaps matching TRBD1 (6 bases). Germline V gene sequence: CDR1 KGHSH, CDR2 LQKENI. The V gene lost 2 bases and the J gene lost 5 bases, with 10 bases spanning the gap. CDR3 length: 13 amino acids. The CDR3 nucleotides are TGTGCCAGCTCACCATGGACAGTAGACGAGCAGTACTTC. It translates to CASSPWTVDEQYF. The full variable domain, with the rest looked up from reference TRBV18 and TRBJ2-7, is NAGVMQNPRHLVRRRGQEARLRCSPMKGHSHVYWYRQLPEEGLKFMVYLQKENIIDESGMPKERFSAEFPKEGPSILRIQQVVRGDSAAYFCASSPWTVDEQYFGPGTRLTVT.